The entry below gives a single T cell receptor beta chain sequence along with its context. Other DNA sequences in this specimen translate into the identical CDR3. Genomic DNA belonging to each subset was distributed in equal measure over several immunoSEQ plates. Clones were sequenced by immunoSEQ multiplex PCR, and TCRdb holds only the in-frame ones, with some missing. The top ten hold 0.35% to 0.5% of the sample, which has 2.3 million or so clones, approximately 93% seen once. The sample belongs to a study of shared clonotypes between healthy human individuals. Trimming took off 4 bases at V and 1 base at J, with 5 bases between the two ends. The germline CDR1 and CDR2 sequences are MDHEN and SYDVKM. This CDR3 has 14 amino acids.

The clonotype comes from a man younger than 35 in good health. Some clones in this sample may be carry-over from other donors' samples. This sequence joins TRBV28 and TRBJ2-6, with no clear D. The sample comprised naive CD4+ T cells from PBMCs. Subset described: CD45RA+ positively selected. CDR3 in amino acids: CASSYGSGANVLTF. CDR3 nucleotides: TGTGCCAGCAGTTATGGGTCTGGGGCCAACGTCCTGACTTTC.